The 25 T cell receptor beta chains reported below all come from one sample, sequenced in a study of T cell repertoires in cytomegalovirus infection. MiXCR, run by TCRdb on the reads, gives a single entry per CDR3 protein. The data show about 310,000 distinct CDR3 sequences, 15% to 20% seen once. Source material: PBMCs. The receptors stem from a human donor in good health (CMV status not recorded). Some clones in this sample may be carry-over from other donors' samples.

This clonotype was observed a few times. The chain is built from TRBV6-5 and TRBJ1-6, with a weak D call TRBD1 (5 bases). Trimming shortened V by 0 bases and J by 4 bases, and 19 bases separated the two germline ends. The germline gives CDR1 MNHEY, CDR2 SVGAGI. The CDR3 contains 19 residues. The CDR3 DNA follows: TGTGCCAGCAGTTACTCGTCCACGGGTTGGGGGGGATATAATTCACCCCTCCACTTT. It encodes CASSYSSTGWGGYNSPLHF.

The count of this clonotype is one. The gene calls are TRBV5-4 and TRBJ2-7; D is possibly TRBD2 (6 bases). Per the germline V gene, CDR1 is SGHNT and CDR2 is YYREEE (reference sequence). V was clipped by 4 bases and J by 2 bases, with 16 bases between them. The CDR3 has 15 residues. CDR3 DNA: TGTGCCAGCAGCCCAACGGCCAGGGAGGCCTACGAGCAGTACTTC. It encodes CASSPTAREAYEQYF.

This clonotype was seen at least ten times. V is TRBV7-2 and J is TRBJ1-5; D is undetermined. V lost 5 bases, J lost 4 bases, and 9 bases lay in between. Per germline, CDR1 SGHTA and CDR2 FQGNSA. This CDR3 comprises 13 residues. CDR3 residues: CASSLERNQPQHF. CDR3 DNA: TGTGCCAGCAGCCTGGAACGTAATCAGCCCCAGCATTTT. The entire variable domain, with the rest obtained from reference TRBV7-2 and TRBJ1-5, is as follows: GAGVSQSPSNKVTEKGKDVELRCDPISGHTALYWYRQSLGQGLEFLIYFQGNSAPDKSGLPSDRFSAERTGGSVSTLTIQRTQQEDSAVYLCASSLERNQPQHFGDGTRLSIL.

The chain links TRBV27 to TRBJ2-7; 10 bases are shared with TRBD1. This CDR3 spans 14 amino acids. Germline CDR1 and CDR2: MNHEY and SMNVEV (reference sequence). J was trimmed by 3 bases and V by 3 bases; bases with no gene match: 2. The CDR3 region has the DNA TGTGCCAGCAGTTTGGGGGACAGGGGCTACGAGCAGTACTTC. This codes for CASSLGDRGYEQYF.

The V gene is TRBV29-1, the J gene TRBJ2-1; 14 positions agree with TRBD2. The CDR3 spans 17 residues. After removal of 7 bases from V and 3 bases from J, the junction contained 11 bases not matched to a gene. CDR1 SQVTM and CDR2 ANQGSEA come from the germline V gene. The CDR3 region has the DNA TGCAGCGCTAAGGGACTAGCGGGGGCCACCCGCTACAATGAGCAGTTCTTC. Protein: CSAKGLAGATRYNEQFF.

This chain links TRBV19 with TRBJ2-1, with 10 bases fitting TRBD2. CDR1 is LNHDA, CDR2 SQIVND, per germline (reference sequence). The CDR3 is 19 amino acids. The V gene end was trimmed by 1 base and the J gene end by 4 bases; junction bases not matched to a gene: 13. The CDR3 DNA is TGTGCCAGTAGTATAGGCCTAGCGGGGGTCGCCGTCGGTTACAATGAGCAGTTCTTC. The encoded protein is CASSIGLAGVAVGYNEQFF.

This clonotype was seen ten or more times. This rearrangement joins TRBV7-2 to TRBJ2-4; D perhaps matches TRBD2 (5 bases). V was shortened by 4 bases and J by 0 bases, with 7 bases between the two germline ends. Germline V gene sequence: CDR1 SGHTA, CDR2 FQGNSA. The CDR3 length is 14 residues. DNA for the CDR3: TGTGCCAGCAGCTCAGGACTAGCCAAAAACATTCAGTACTTC. Encoded protein: CASSSGLAKNIQYF.

Ten or more counts support this clonotype. This chain connects TRBV28 to TRBJ1-5; D unresolved. The V end lost 7 bases, the J end lost 0 bases, and 22 bases lay between the germline ends. From germline, CDR1 is MDHEN and CDR2 SYDVKM. The CDR3 consists of 18 residues. In nucleotides, the CDR3 is TGTGCCAGCACCTATGGAACATCCCGGAGATATAGCAATCAGCCCCAGCATTTT. Its protein product is CASTYGTSRRYSNQPQHF.

This clonotype came up many times. CDR3 sequence (DNA): TGTGCCAGCAGCTTAGTTCGGGCCGGCCCGTATGCCAATCAGCCCCAGCATTTT. Translated, it gives CASSLVRAGPYANQPQHF. The chain carries TRBV7-2 and TRBJ1-5; D not resolved. CDR3 length: 18 residues. V lost 1 base and J 3 bases, leaving 19 bases between the germline ends. Germline lookup yields CDR1 SGHTA and CDR2 FQGNSA.

The chain joins TRBV7-6 to TRBJ2-5; D not resolved. V lost 4 bases to trimming and J lost 2 bases, with 11 bases between them. The germline V gene encodes CDR1 SGHVS and CDR2 FNYEAQ. The CDR3 runs 14 residues. The CDR3 nucleotides are TGTGCCAGCAGCTCCCCCCAGTCACAAGAGACCCAGTACTTC. Translating it yields CASSSPQSQETQYF.

In its sample, this clonotype was seen a few times. The CDR3 is CATSSRGSPAREPQHF. The CDR3 nucleotides are TGTGCCACCAGCTCCCGGGGGTCACCGGCCAGGGAGCCCCAGCATTTT. This chain joins TRBV15 and TRBJ1-5, with D perhaps matching TRBD1 (5 bases). Trimming shortened V by 5 bases and J by 8 bases, and 22 bases separated the two germline ends. The germline V gene encodes CDR1 LNHNV and CDR2 YYDKDF (reference sequence). The CDR3 loop spans 16 amino acids.

This clonotype has a handful of counts. The DNA for the CDR3 is TGCAGCGCTACTAAGATTAGCGGGGGAGAGACCCAGTACTTC. This codes for CSATKISGGETQYF. This sequence joins TRBV29-1 and TRBJ2-5; 9 nucleotides align to TRBD2. The CDR3 is 14 residues long. The V gene's germline CDR1 is SQVTM and CDR2 ANQGSEA. Germline trimming cut 7 bases from V and 4 bases from J; bases unmatched to any gene: 10.

As for this clonotype: Since a much larger clone is just one base distant, this may be a read error. The J gene is TRBJ1-5, the V gene TRBV4-1; D call uncertain. CDR3 length equals 17 residues. CDR1 is MGHRA and CDR2 is YSYEKL in the germline V gene. The CDR3 reads CASSQGLTGFSNQPQHF. CDR3 sequence (DNA): TGTGCCAGCAGCCAAGGTCTCACGGGGTTCAGCAATCAGCCCCAGCATTTT.

The table lists this clonotype with many counts. The rearrangement links TRBV12-3 or TRBV12-4 to TRBJ2-5; weak D call: TRBD1 (6 bases). The ends were cut back, 5 bases at V and 5 bases at J, with 9 bases in the middle. The CDR3 runs 12 residues. CDR3 nucleotide sequence: TGTGCCAGCAGTACAGGGTCCGAGACCCAGTACTTC. It is translated as CASSTGSETQYF.

This clonotype was detected many times. The chain combines TRBV6-6 with TRBJ1-4; 10 bases agree with TRBD1. Germline trimming cut 2 bases from V and 7 bases from J; bases unmatched to any gene: 1. Germline loops: CDR1 MNHNY, CDR2 SVGAGI (reference sequence). This CDR3 spans 14 amino acids. The CDR3 here is CASSYGTGAEKLFF. Here the CDR3 DNA reads TGTGCCAGCAGTTACGGGACAGGGGCTGAAAAACTGTTTTTT.

The chain combines TRBV7-9 with TRBJ1-4, with D maybe TRBD1 (6 bases). V was pared by 5 bases and J by 7 bases, with 23 bases between. This CDR3 spans 17 amino acids. Germline CDR1 reads SEHNR; CDR2 reads FQNEAQ (reference sequence). The DNA for the CDR3 is TGTGCCAGCAGCCGGCCCGCCACTCAGGGGACGAGTGAAAAACTGTTTTTT. This gives the protein CASSRPATQGTSEKLFF.

This clonotype was found a few times. The rearrangement uses TRBV3-1 and TRBJ1-3, with a possible D match to TRBD1 (6 bases). The CDR3 contains 17 residues. Germline V gene sequence: CDR1 LGHDT, CDR2 YNNKEL (reference sequence). The ends were cut back, 8 bases at V and 0 bases at J, with 20 bases in the middle. The CDR3 loop is CASQTGGAGGSGNTIYF. The CDR3 DNA sequence: TGTGCCAGCCAGACCGGGGGGGCTGGCGGCTCTGGAAACACCATATATTTT. The whole variable domain, remainder taken from reference TRBV3-1 and TRBJ1-3, is DTAVSQTPKYLVTQMGNDKSIKCEQNLGHDTMYWYKQDSKKFLKIMFSYNNKELIINETVPNRFSPKSPDKAHLNLHINSLELGDSAVYFCASQTGGAGGSGNTIYFGEGSWLTVV.

In this sample, this clonotype turned up a few times. The chain recombines TRBV28 with TRBJ2-7; maybe TRBD2 (6 bases). Deletions cut 1 base from V and 1 base from J, with 11 bases between. There are 15 residues in the CDR3. CDR1 MDHEN and CDR2 SYDVKM come from the germline V gene. The CDR3 loop is CASSLSAGRSYEQYF. For the CDR3, the DNA is TGTGCCAGCAGTTTATCGGCGGGGCGATCCTACGAGCAGTACTTC.

This clonotype was recorded at least ten times. This sequence joins TRBV19 and TRBJ1-1; D unresolved. The ends were cut back, 0 bases at V and 5 bases at J, with 13 bases in the middle. The germline V gene encodes CDR1 LNHDA and CDR2 SQIVND (reference sequence). The CDR3 runs to 15 residues. The CDR3 DNA reads as TGTGCCAGTAGTATAGATTTAACCTCTCGGACTGAAGCTTTCTTT. Encoded protein: CASSIDLTSRTEAFF.

J is TRBJ1-1 and V is TRBV20-1; TRBD1 aligns across 8 bases. The CDR3 covers 15 residues. Germline V gives CDR1 DFQATT, CDR2 SNEGSKA (reference sequence). J lost 1 base, V lost 1 base, and 5 bases had no gene match. The CDR3 loop is CSARVFGQGNTEAFF. CDR3 bases: TGCAGTGCTAGAGTGTTCGGACAGGGGAACACTGAAGCTTTCTTT.

This clonotype was seen at least ten times. The chain joins TRBV4-2 to TRBJ1-2, with TRBD1 identical over 8 bases. V was pared by 0 bases and J by 8 bases, with 2 bases of the junction left unmatched. The CDR3 spans 13 residues. Germline CDR1 is LGHNA and CDR2 is YNFKEQ. Here the CDR3 DNA reads TGTGCCAGCAGCCAAGAGACAGGGGAAGGCTACACCTTC. Its translation is CASSQETGEGYTF.

This clonotype was observed at least ten times. The J gene is TRBJ1-1, the V gene TRBV10-3; TRBD1 matches 8 bases. The J segment lost 3 bases and the V segment lost 7 bases, leaving 13 bases of the junction unmatched. Germline V gene sequence: CDR1 ENHRY, CDR2 SYGVKD. The CDR3 extends over 16 amino acids. The DNA of the CDR3 is TGTGCCATCAAAATCTCGGCAGGGGGCCTAGACACTGAAGCTTTCTTT. Translation: CAIKISAGGLDTEAFF.

V gene TRBV19 combines with J gene TRBJ1-6; 8 bases line up with TRBD1. J lost 5 bases, V lost 6 bases, and 9 bases had no gene match. Germline V gene lookup returns CDR1 LNHDA and CDR2 SQIVND (reference sequence). The CDR3 loop spans 16 amino acids. The CDR3 here is CASRSIPGQDNSPLHF. CDR3 DNA: TGTGCCAGTAGATCCATCCCGGGACAGGATAATTCACCCCTCCACTTT. The whole variable domain, filled in from reference TRBV19 and TRBJ1-6, reads DGGITQSPKYLFRKEGQNVTLSCEQNLNHDAMYWYRQDPGQGLRLIYYSQIVNDFQKGDIAEGYSVSREKKESFPLTVTSAQKNPTAFYLCASRSIPGQDNSPLHFGNGTRLTVT.

A note on this clonotype: This is likely a read error, given that the CDR3 carries no conserved phenylalanine or tryptophan at its end. The V and J genes are TRBV12-3 or TRBV12-4 and TRBJ2-3; 9 bases agree with TRBD1. This CDR3 is 16 amino acids long. Losses at the gene ends were 2 bases for V and 2 bases for J; bases not matched to a gene: 5. The CDR3 nucleotides read TGTGCCAGCAGTTTATCAGGACAGGGGTCCACAGATACGCAGTATTAT. This codes for CASSLSGQGSTDTQYY.

Only a few counts were recorded for this clonotype. V and J are TRBV20-1 and TRBJ2-2; 10 positions match TRBD2. Germline V gene data show CDR1 as DFQATT and CDR2 as SNEGSKA (reference sequence). This CDR3 region has 17 residues. V shed 5 bases, J shed 0 bases, and the junction held 9 bases outside the gene matches. CDR3 sequence reads: CSAPSGGQPANTGELFF. The CDR3 nucleotides are TGCAGTGCTCCTAGCGGGGGACAACCTGCGAACACCGGGGAGCTGTTTTTT.